The present T cell receptor (beta chain) was sequenced within a study of blood T cell repertoires in COVID-19. Study-level background: Material from acute and convalescent COVID-19 was sourced from the United States, Italy and Spain. PBMCs, B-cell-depleted T cells, or T cells were the source of the cDNA or gDNA that made up the material.

Per germline, CDR1 SGHRS and CDR2 YFSETQ. The CDR3 sequence is 14 residues long. V dropped 0 bases and J dropped 5; count of bases not matched to a gene: 5. Data came from immunoSEQ multiplex PCR; TCRdb stores just in-frame clones and leaves some out. Of tens of thousands of clones in the sample, around 90% were seen once. The clonotype originates from a woman aged 80 or over with active or convalescent COVID-19. Input material: peripheral blood. V gene TRBV5-1 combines with J gene TRBJ2-7, with TRBD1 matching over 7 bases. CDR3 amino acids: CASSLADRANEQYF. CDR3 DNA: TGCGCCAGCAGCTTGGCAGACAGGGCTAACGAGCAGTACTTC.